These T cell receptor beta chains were read from a single sample in a study of tumor-infiltrating lymphocytes in primary liver carcinoma. TCRdb used MiXCR to reprocess the multiplex PCR reads, holding one entry per CDR3 protein. The sample gives more than 30,000 distinct CDR3 sequences, 75% to 85% of which show up once; roughly a third is in the top ten. Sequenced sample: liver tumor tissue from sampling region 5. These receptors all come from a man between 35 and 55 years old with primary liver carcinoma and hepatitis B virus infection. Each CDR3 is given with its conserved first and last residue. Each record gives: CDR3 DNA, CDR3 protein, V gene, clone size, J gene, D gene. D genes are given only for firm matches. Some rows mark clone size as missing; the rest say once, few, many or name a class of expanded clone.

DNA: TGTGCCAGCTGTTACGAAGGGGTTTCAGGAAACGCCATATATTTT; CDR3: CASCYEGVSGNAIYF; V: TRBV6-6; size: .; J: TRBJ1-3; D: .
DNA: TGTGCCAGCAGTTTCTTTACCGAGACAGACTTTCCTAATGAGCAGTTCTTC; CDR3: CASSFFTETDFPNEQFF; V: TRBV12-3/TRBV12-4; size: .; J: TRBJ2-1; D: .
DNA: TGCACCAGCAGCCATGACGGTAACTATGGCTACACCTTC; CDR3: CTSSHDGNYGYTF; V: TRBV4-1; size: once; J: TRBJ1-2; D: .
DNA: TGTGCCAGCAGCACACGGGGAGATACGCAAGAGACCCAGTACTTC; CDR3: CASSTRGDTQETQYF; V: TRBV7-9; size: .; J: TRBJ2-5; D: .
DNA: TGTGCTAGCAGACCCCTTACTAGCGGGAGTGGAGAGCAGTTCTTC; CDR3: CASRPLTSGSGEQFF; V: TRBV5-4; size: .; J: TRBJ2-1; D: TRBD2
DNA: TGTGCCATCACCAAAGGATCGGGACTGGCGGGAGGGTTCCCCTACGAGCAGTACTTC; CDR3: CAITKGSGLAGGFPYEQYF; V: TRBV10-3; size: few; J: TRBJ2-7; D: TRBD2
DNA: TGTGCCAGCAGCTTATACCCCGAAGAGACCCAGTACTTC; CDR3: CASSLYPEETQYF; V: TRBV7-2; size: few; J: TRBJ2-5; D: .
DNA: TGTGCTAGCAGTTTAGAGTTCCTAGCGGGAATGAATGAGCTGTTCTTC; CDR3: CASSLEFLAGMNELFF; V: TRBV11-2; size: .; J: TRBJ2-1; D: TRBD2
DNA: TGTGCCAGCAGCGTAACCGGGACTAGCGGCACAGATACGCAGTATTTT; CDR3: CASSVTGTSGTDTQYF; V: TRBV9; size: .; J: TRBJ2-3; D: TRBD2
DNA: TGTGCCAGCAGCGGGACTAGCGGGGGGTACGAGCAGTACTTC; CDR3: CASSGTSGGYEQYF; V: TRBV12-3/TRBV12-4; size: many; J: TRBJ2-7; D: TRBD2
DNA: TGTGCCGGCAGCCAAGAGTACGGACAGGATTTTTGGACTGAAGCTTCCTTT; CDR3: CAGSQEYGQDFWTEASF; V: TRBV4-2; size: .; J: TRBJ1-1; D: TRBD1
DNA: TGTGCCAGCAGCTTTGGCTCCGGGACAGGGAACACTGAAGCTTTCTTT; CDR3: CASSFGSGTGNTEAFF; V: TRBV5-4; size: few; J: TRBJ1-1; D: TRBD1
DNA: TGTTCCAGCAGCCCTGGACAGGGTTCCTTGAATGAGCAGTTCTTC; CDR3: CSSSPGQGSLNEQFF; V: TRBV5-5; size: .; J: TRBJ2-1; D: TRBD1
DNA: TGTGCCAGCGGCAAGACTCCAGGAACAAATGAAAAACTGTTTTTT; CDR3: CASGKTPGTNEKLFF; V: TRBV11-2; size: once; J: TRBJ1-4; D: .
DNA: TGCATCGCGAGCCCGGGACAGCACACAGATACGGAGTATTTT; CDR3: CIASPGQHTDTEYF; V: TRBV29-1; size: few; J: TRBJ2-3; D: TRBD1
DNA: TGTGCCAGCAGCCCTGTCGCGGGTGTAGCGGGAGTCAATGATCAGTCCTTC; CDR3: CASSPVAGVAGVNDQSF; V: TRBV4-2; size: .; J: TRBJ2-1; D: TRBD2
DNA: TGTGCTAGCAGGTCGAACACCGGGGAGATGTTTTTT; CDR3: CASRSNTGEMFF; V: TRBV7-9; size: .; J: TRBJ2-2; D: .
DNA: TGTGCCACCGCGCCGACTAGCGGGAGCGAGCAGTACTTC; CDR3: CATAPTSGSEQYF; V: TRBV19; size: many; J: TRBJ2-7; D: TRBD2
DNA: TGTGCCAGCAGCACGGGACTAGCCATCGGTCACTACAATGAGCAGTTCTTC; CDR3: CASSTGLAIGHYNEQFF; V: TRBV5-5; size: .; J: TRBJ2-1; D: TRBD2
DNA: TGCGCCAGCAGCCGACGGGCAGGCCCCTACGAGCAGTACTTC; CDR3: CASSRRAGPYEQYF; V: TRBV4-1; size: .; J: TRBJ2-7; D: .
DNA: TGTGCGAGCTGGGCGGGAGGCTCCTACAATGAGCAGTTCTTC; CDR3: CASWAGGSYNEQFF; V: TRBV13; size: .; J: TRBJ2-1; D: TRBD2
DNA: TGCAGCTATTGGACGAATAGGGTCATAGAGACCCAGTACTTC; CDR3: CSYWTNRVIETQYF; V: TRBV29-1; size: .; J: TRBJ2-5; D: .
DNA: TGCGCCAGCAGGCTAGACAGGAACACTGAGGCTTTCTTT; CDR3: CASRLDRNTEAFF; V: TRBV5-1; size: .; J: TRBJ1-1; D: .
DNA: TGTACCAGCAGCATGTGGTCCGGGGCCAACGTCCTGACTTTT; CDR3: CTSSMWSGANVLTF; V: TRBV5-5; size: .; J: TRBJ2-6; D: .
DNA: TGTGCCAGCAGTATGGACAGGGGCGCCACCGGGGAGCTGTTTTTT; CDR3: CASSMDRGATGELFF; V: TRBV11-2; size: .; J: TRBJ2-2; D: TRBD1
DNA: TGTGCCAGCAGCTTTTTTCTGTGGCATACTGGGGCCAATGCCCTGACTTTC; CDR3: CASSFFLWHTGANALTF; V: TRBV11-2; size: once; J: TRBJ2-6; D: .
DNA: TGCAGCGTGAAGGGAGGGTCGGCTGAAAAACTGTTTTTT; CDR3: CSVKGGSAEKLFF; V: TRBV29-1; size: .; J: TRBJ1-4; D: .
DNA: TGCAGCGCCATGACCCCTGGGACCGGCACTCCCTACGAGCAGTACTTC; CDR3: CSAMTPGTGTPYEQYF; V: TRBV29-1; size: .; J: TRBJ2-7; D: .
DNA: TGTGCCAGCAGTTCATTAGCGGGAGGGGAGCAGTACTTC; CDR3: CASSSLAGGEQYF; V: TRBV5-4; size: .; J: TRBJ2-7; D: TRBD2
DNA: TGTGCCAACAACGCTGACAGGGAAAAAGCCAAAAACATTCAGTACTTC; CDR3: CANNADREKAKNIQYF; V: TRBV25-1; size: many; J: TRBJ2-4; D: TRBD1
DNA: TGTGCCAGCAGCCTAGGTTTGGGGGACAGGGACTACAATGAGCGGTTGTTC; CDR3: CASSLGLGDRDYNERLF; V: TRBV11-2; size: .; J: TRBJ2-1; D: TRBD1
DNA: TGTGCCTGGAGTGGACAGGGAAATCAGTCCCAGTATTTT; CDR3: CAWSGQGNQSQYF; V: TRBV30; size: once; J: TRBJ2-3; D: TRBD1
DNA: TGTGCCAGCAGCGGGTCGACAGGGGTATATGGCTACACCTTC; CDR3: CASSGSTGVYGYTF; V: TRBV5-4; size: many; J: TRBJ1-2; D: TRBD1
DNA: TGTGCCAGCAGCTTCGGGACAGAAGAGACCCAGTACTTC; CDR3: CASSFGTEETQYF; V: TRBV11-3; size: .; J: TRBJ2-5; D: TRBD1
DNA: TGTGCCAGCGAGGATGCCGGAAACACCATATATTTT; CDR3: CASEDAGNTIYF; V: TRBV28; size: many; J: TRBJ1-3; D: .
DNA: TGTGCCAGCAGTTCTTGGTTGGATGAGCAGTTCTTC; CDR3: CASSSWLDEQFF; V: TRBV2; size: .; J: TRBJ2-1; D: .
DNA: TGTACCAGCAGTTACGGAGCGGGACTGACGGCTCCCTATGGCTACACCTTC; CDR3: CTSSYGAGLTAPYGYTF; V: TRBV6-2/TRBV6-3; size: .; J: TRBJ1-2; D: .
DNA: TGTGCCAGCAGCTTAGAATGGGGTCGGTACAATGAGCAGTTCTTC; CDR3: CASSLEWGRYNEQFF; V: TRBV7-9; size: .; J: TRBJ2-1; D: .
DNA: TGTGTCATCAGTGGACAAGTGGAGGTTGAGACCCAGTACTTC; CDR3: CVISGQVEVETQYF; V: TRBV11-1; size: .; J: TRBJ2-5; D: .
DNA: TGTGCCAGCAGCCAAGGCCCGGGACTAACGCACAATAAGCAGTTCTTC; CDR3: CASSQGPGLTHNKQFF; V: TRBV4-2; size: .; J: TRBJ2-1; D: TRBD2
DNA: TGTGCCAGCAGCCAAGCGGGCCAGGTGGCTGTCAAAAACATTCAGTACTTC; CDR3: CASSQAGQVAVKNIQYF; V: TRBV3-1; size: .; J: TRBJ2-4; D: .
DNA: TGTGCCAGTAGTTTAGGTAGTGGGAGTAAGGCGGGTGAGCAGTTCTTC; CDR3: CASSLGSGSKAGEQFF; V: TRBV12-3/TRBV12-4; size: .; J: TRBJ2-1; D: .
DNA: TGTGCCAGCACTATCGGACAGTGGGGTAATGAAAAATTGTTTTTT; CDR3: CASTIGQWGNEKLFF; V: TRBV6-1; size: .; J: TRBJ1-4; D: .
DNA: TGTGCCAGCAGTTCCTTTGGCCTCCAAAGCACAGAAACGCAGTATTTT; CDR3: CASSSFGLQSTETQYF; V: TRBV6-2/TRBV6-3; size: .; J: TRBJ2-3; D: .
DNA: TGTGTCAGCAGTGGAAAACCGGGGCTAGCTGGAGGGCCACACGAGCAGTACTTC; CDR3: CVSSGKPGLAGGPHEQYF; V: TRBV4-2; size: .; J: TRBJ2-7; D: .
DNA: TGTGCCGGTAGTTTACTGCCAGAGGGCACTGAAGCTTTCTTT; CDR3: CAGSLLPEGTEAFF; V: TRBV12-3/TRBV12-4; size: once; J: TRBJ1-1; D: .
DNA: TGCGCCAGCATCCAAGATCGGGAGACTCCCTACGAGCGGTGCTTC; CDR3: CASIQDRETPYERCF; V: TRBV4-3; size: .; J: TRBJ2-7; D: .
DNA: TGCACCAGCAGCCGAGATCGGGAGACTCCCTACGAGCAATACTTC; CDR3: CTSSRDRETPYEQYF; V: TRBV4-3; size: .; J: TRBJ2-7; D: .
DNA: TGTGCCAGCAGTGGACAAGGGAACAATGAGCAGCTCTTC; CDR3: CASSGQGNNEQLF; V: TRBV6-5; size: few; J: TRBJ2-1; D: .
DNA: TGTGCTGGCAGCTTAACAGCAGGAGGCTCGGGGGAGACCCAGTACTTC; CDR3: CAGSLTAGGSGETQYF; V: TRBV11-2; size: few; J: TRBJ2-5; D: .
DNA: TGTGCCAGCAGCTTCGACAGCACCTACGAGCAGTACTTC; CDR3: CASSFDSTYEQYF; V: TRBV11-2; size: few; J: TRBJ2-7; D: .
DNA: TGCAGTGCCCCTATCGGAGGCTACACCTTC; CDR3: CSAPIGGYTF; V: TRBV20-1; size: few; J: TRBJ1-2; D: .
DNA: TGCAGTGCTAGAAGAGCGAGAAGCACAGATACGCAGTATTTT; CDR3: CSARRARSTDTQYF; V: TRBV20-1; size: few; J: TRBJ2-3; D: .